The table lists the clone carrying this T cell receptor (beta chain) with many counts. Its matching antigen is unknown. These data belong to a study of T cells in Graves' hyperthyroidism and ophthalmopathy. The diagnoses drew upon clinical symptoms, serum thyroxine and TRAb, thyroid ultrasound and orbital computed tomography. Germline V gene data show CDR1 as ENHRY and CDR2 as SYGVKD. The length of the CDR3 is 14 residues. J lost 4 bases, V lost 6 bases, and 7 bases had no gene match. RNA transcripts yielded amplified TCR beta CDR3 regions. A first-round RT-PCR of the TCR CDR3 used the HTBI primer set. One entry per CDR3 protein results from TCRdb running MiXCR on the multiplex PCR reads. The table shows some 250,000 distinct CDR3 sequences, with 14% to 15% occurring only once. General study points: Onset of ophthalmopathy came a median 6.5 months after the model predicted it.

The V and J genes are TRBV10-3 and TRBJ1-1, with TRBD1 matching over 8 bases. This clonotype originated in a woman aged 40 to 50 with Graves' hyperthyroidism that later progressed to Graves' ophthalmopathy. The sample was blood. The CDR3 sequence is CAIRTGEMGTEAFF. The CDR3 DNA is TGTGCCATCAGGACAGGGGAAATGGGCACTGAAGCTTTCTTT.